The present TCR beta chain was sequenced within a study of T-cell memory formation after mild COVID-19. Background on the study: The TCR clusters were mostly specific to one donor. The study's findings and limits: That cross-reactive memory joined was suggested by some responding clones appearing in pre-infection memory. Clones that contracted from day 15 to 85 had balanced CD4/CD8; later expanders were CD4+ biased. Proof of SARS-CoV-2 specificity was absent for the second-wave clones that crested on day 37.

TCRdb itself ran the 5' RACE reads through MiXCR, one entry per CDR3 protein. The data show more than 150,000 distinct CDR3 sequences, with approximately 18% seen just once and 3% to 4.5% held by the top ten. In germline, CDR1 is MNHEY, CDR2 SVGAGI. The CDR3 totals 12 residues. Germline trimming cut 4 bases from V and 6 bases from J; bases unmatched to any gene: 1. Worth noting for this clonotype: The target antigen is unknown.

This receptor was obtained from a man aged 18 to 29 who had mild COVID-19 (a few samples of this study predate the infection). Cell type and time point are not known. The sample consisted of PBMCs or a T cell subset sorted from them (not recorded which). The chain combines TRBV6-5 with TRBJ1-1; TRBD1 matches at 8 bases. CDR3 sequence: CASSSTGAEAFF. DNA of the CDR3: TGTGCCAGCAGTTCGACAGGGGCTGAAGCTTTCTTT.